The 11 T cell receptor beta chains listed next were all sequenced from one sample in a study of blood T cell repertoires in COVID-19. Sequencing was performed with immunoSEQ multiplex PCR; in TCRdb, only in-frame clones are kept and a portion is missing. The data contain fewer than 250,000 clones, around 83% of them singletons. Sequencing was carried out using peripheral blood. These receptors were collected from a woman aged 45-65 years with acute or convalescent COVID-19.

The CDR3 nucleotides are TGTGCCAGCAGTCCCCGGGACAGGGGGCTTCCCGGTTGGGGCTACACCTTC. Its translation is CASSPRDRGLPGWGYTF. This rearrangement joins TRBV6-6 to TRBJ1-2; 12 bases map to TRBD1. The CDR3 runs 17 residues. Germline values: CDR1 MNHNY, CDR2 SVGAGI (reference sequence). With 5 bases clipped from V and 8 bases from J, the junction kept 15 bases outside the gene matches.

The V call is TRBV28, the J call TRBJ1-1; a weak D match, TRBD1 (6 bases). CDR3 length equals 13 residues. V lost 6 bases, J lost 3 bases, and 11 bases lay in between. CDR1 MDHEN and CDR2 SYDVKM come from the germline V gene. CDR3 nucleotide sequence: TGTGCCAGCAGATCCAGGGGAGACACTGAAGCTTTCTTT. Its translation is CASRSRGDTEAFF.

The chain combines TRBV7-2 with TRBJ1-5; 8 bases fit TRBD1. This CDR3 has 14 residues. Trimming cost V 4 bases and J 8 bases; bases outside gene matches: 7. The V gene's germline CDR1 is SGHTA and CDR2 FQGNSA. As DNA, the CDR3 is TGTGCCAGCAGCTCTCAGGGGGCGGGAGAGCCCCAGCATTTT. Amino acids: CASSSQGAGEPQHF.

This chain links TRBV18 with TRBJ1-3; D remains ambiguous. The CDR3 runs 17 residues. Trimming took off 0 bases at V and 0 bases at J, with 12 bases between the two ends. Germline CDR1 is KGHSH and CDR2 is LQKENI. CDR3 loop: CASSPPDGGVSGNTIYF. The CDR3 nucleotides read TGTGCCAGCTCACCACCGGACGGCGGGGTCTCTGGAAACACCATATATTTT.

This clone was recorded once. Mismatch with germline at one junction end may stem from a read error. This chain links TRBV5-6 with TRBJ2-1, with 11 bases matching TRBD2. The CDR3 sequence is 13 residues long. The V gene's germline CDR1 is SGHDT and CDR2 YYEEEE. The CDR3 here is CASSPGTSGGLVF. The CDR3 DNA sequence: TGTGCCAGCAGCCCAGGAACTAGCGGGGGATTGGTCTTC.

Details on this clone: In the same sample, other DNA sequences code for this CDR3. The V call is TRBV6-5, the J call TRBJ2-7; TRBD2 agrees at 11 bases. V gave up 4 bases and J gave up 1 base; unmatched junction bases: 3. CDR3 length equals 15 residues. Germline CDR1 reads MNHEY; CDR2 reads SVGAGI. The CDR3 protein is CASSSGTSGSYEQYF. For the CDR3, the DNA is TGTGCCAGCAGTTCGGGGACTAGCGGTTCCTACGAGCAGTACTTC.

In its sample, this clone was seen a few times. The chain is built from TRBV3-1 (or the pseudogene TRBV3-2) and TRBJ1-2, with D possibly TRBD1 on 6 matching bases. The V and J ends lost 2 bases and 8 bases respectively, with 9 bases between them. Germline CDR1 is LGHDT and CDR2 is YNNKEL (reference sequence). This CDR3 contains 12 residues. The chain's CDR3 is CASSQTGYGYTF. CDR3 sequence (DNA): TGTGCCAGCAGCCAAACAGGGTACGGCTACACCTTC.

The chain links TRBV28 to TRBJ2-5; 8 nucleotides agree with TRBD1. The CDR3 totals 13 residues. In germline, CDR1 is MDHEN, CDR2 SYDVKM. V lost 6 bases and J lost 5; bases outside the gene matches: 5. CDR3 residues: CASRAGGVETQYF. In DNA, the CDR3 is TGTGCCAGCAGAGCAGGGGGCGTGGAGACCCAGTACTTC.

The CDR3 DNA is TGTGCCTGGAGTGTGACAGGGTGGAATTCACCCCTCCACTTT. This encodes CAWSVTGWNSPLHF. V and J are TRBV30 and TRBJ1-6; 7 positions match TRBD1. The CDR3 sequence is 14 residues long. The V gene end was trimmed by 0 bases and the J gene end by 7 bases; junction bases not matched to a gene: 3. CDR1 is GTSNPN, CDR2 SVGIG, per germline (reference sequence). The variable domain in full, completed from reference TRBV30 and TRBJ1-6, reads SQTIHQWPATLVQPVGSPLSLECTVEGTSNPNLYWYRQAAGRGLQLLFYSVGIGQISSEVPQNLSASRPQDRQFILSSKKLLLSDSGFYLCAWSVTGWNSPLHFGNGTRLTVT.

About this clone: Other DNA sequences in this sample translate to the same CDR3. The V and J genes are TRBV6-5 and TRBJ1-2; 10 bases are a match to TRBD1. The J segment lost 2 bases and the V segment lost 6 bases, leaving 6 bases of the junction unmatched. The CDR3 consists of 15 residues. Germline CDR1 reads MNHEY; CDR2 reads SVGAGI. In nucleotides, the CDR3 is TGTGCCAGCAGCCCGCGGACAGGGGGGAACTATGGCTACACCTTC. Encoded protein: CASSPRTGGNYGYTF.

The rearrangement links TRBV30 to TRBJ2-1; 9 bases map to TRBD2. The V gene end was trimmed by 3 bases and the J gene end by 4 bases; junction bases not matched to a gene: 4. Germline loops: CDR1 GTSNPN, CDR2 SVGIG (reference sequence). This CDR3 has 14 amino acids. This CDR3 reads CAWRKLAGYNEQFF. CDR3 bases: TGTGCCTGGAGAAAACTAGCGGGTTACAATGAGCAGTTCTTC. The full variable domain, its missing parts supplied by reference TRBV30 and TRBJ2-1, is SQTIHQWPATLVQPVGSPLSLECTVEGTSNPNLYWYRQAAGRGLQLLFYSVGIGQISSEVPQNLSASRPQDRQFILSSKKLLLSDSGFYLCAWRKLAGYNEQFFGPGTRLTVL.